This TCR beta chain is drawn from a study of blood T cell repertoires in COVID-19. Study at large: Donors in the United States, Italy and Spain gave samples during acute or convalescent COVID-19. In each case, the material was cDNA or gDNA derived from T cells, B-cell-depleted T cells, or PBMCs.

TCRdb keeps only in-frame clones here, not all; method: immunoSEQ multiplex PCR. The data hold about 90,000 clones, with approximately 89% observed a single time. This CDR3 has 15 residues. With 8 bases removed from V and 1 base from J, the gap between germline ends came to 14 bases. Germline V gives CDR1 LNHDA, CDR2 SQIVND (reference sequence). The sequencing input was peripheral blood. The chain uses TRBV19 and TRBJ2-2; a weak D match, TRBD1 (6 bases). The receptor comes from a man in his 60s with acute or convalescent COVID-19. DNA of the CDR3: TGTGCCAGTTTAAGACAGGCGATGAACACCGGGGAGCTGTTTTTT. Its translation: CASLRQAMNTGELFF.